The clone carrying this TCR beta chain was detected ten times or more. The J segment lost 3 bases and the V segment lost 5 bases, leaving 3 bases of the junction unmatched. Germline assignment: CDR1 MNHEY and CDR2 SMNVEV (reference sequence). This CDR3 is 13 amino acids long. The study excluded patients with uncontrolled infection, other autoimmune disease, pregnancy or lactation. The sample comes from a study of T cells in Graves' hyperthyroidism and ophthalmopathy. TCR beta CDR3 sequences were amplified from RNA transcripts. Primed by the HTBI set, a first-round RT-PCR was run on the TCR CDR3. TCRdb reprocessed the multiplex PCR reads via MiXCR and lists one record per CDR3 protein. The sample includes about 350,000 distinct CDR3 sequences, approximately 15% seen only once; the top ten take under 30%.

V and J are TRBV27 and TRBJ1-1; 7 nucleotides match TRBD1. Sequencing was carried out using blood. The origin of this receptor is a woman in her 30s with Graves' hyperthyroidism. CDR3 sequence (DNA): TGTGCCAGCAGTGTACAGGGGTACACTGAAGCTTTCTTT. Its translation is CASSVQGYTEAFF.